This T cell receptor (beta chain) was retrieved from a study of blood T cell repertoires in COVID-19. Across the study: Collection of acute and convalescent COVID-19 samples took place in the United States, Italy and Spain. The cDNA or gDNA used as material had been derived from T cells, B-cell-depleted T cells, or PBMCs.

Trimming removed 4 bases from V and 4 bases from J; junction bases left unmatched: 3. Germline assignment: CDR1 SGHAT and CDR2 FQNNGV. This CDR3 region has 14 residues. Authors' methods: The authors estimated nucleated cell counts from reference gene primer amplification. Profiled with immunoSEQ multiplex PCR; TCRdb holds only in-frame clones, not every one. The V and J calls and clone size are taken from that table; D and trimming were inferred from the DNA. The table has tens of thousands of clones, 70% to 85% seen once. The chain joins TRBV11-2 to TRBJ2-3; 9 positions agree with TRBD1. The TCR originated in a woman aged 60 to 75 with acute or convalescent COVID-19. What was sequenced was peripheral blood. The CDR3 DNA sequence: TGTGCCAGCAGCTCCACAGGGGGCGCAGATACGCAGTATTTT. Protein product: CASSSTGGADTQYF.